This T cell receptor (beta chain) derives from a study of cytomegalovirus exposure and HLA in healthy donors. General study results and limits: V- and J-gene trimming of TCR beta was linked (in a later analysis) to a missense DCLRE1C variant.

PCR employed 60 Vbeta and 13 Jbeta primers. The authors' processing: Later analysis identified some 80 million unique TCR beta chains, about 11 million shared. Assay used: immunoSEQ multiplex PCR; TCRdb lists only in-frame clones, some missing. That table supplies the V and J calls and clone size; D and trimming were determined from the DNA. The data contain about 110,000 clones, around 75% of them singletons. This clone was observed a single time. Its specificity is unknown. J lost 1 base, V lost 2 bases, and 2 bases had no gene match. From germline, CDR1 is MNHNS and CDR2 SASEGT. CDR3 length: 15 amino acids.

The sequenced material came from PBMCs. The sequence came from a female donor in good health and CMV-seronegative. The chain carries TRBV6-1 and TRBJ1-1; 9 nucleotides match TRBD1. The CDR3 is CASSEWDRANTEAFF. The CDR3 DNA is TGTGCCAGCAGTGAATGGGACAGGGCGAACACTGAAGCTTTCTTT.